The TCR beta chain under discussion was sequenced for a study of beta chain features in type 1 diabetes. Staining for CD45RO/CCR7/CD25/CD127/CD95/CD27 allowed sorting of CD4+ naive, central memory, regulatory and stem cell-like memory cells. Purity exceeded 95% in all sorted populations. Germline values: CDR1 SGHVS, CDR2 FQNEAQ. This CDR3 contains 16 residues. With V trimmed by 5 bases and J by 1 base, 8 bases remained unmatched. Sequencing targeted expressed TCRB transcripts, as all isolated RNA had been reverse transcribed. Here immunoSEQ multiplex PCR was the method, and the copy in TCRdb shows in-frame clones only, minus some. The repertoire consists of some 300,000 clones, with about 8.5% occurring once and the leading ten covering approximately 0.93%.

The chain is built from TRBV7-8 and TRBJ1-5; 7 nucleotides agree with TRBD1. The receptor's source is a woman between 18 and 29 years old in good health. Input material: central memory CD4+ T cells from blood. CDR3 loop: CASSLRVDRSNQPQHF. The DNA for the CDR3 is TGTGCCAGCAGCCTTAGGGTGGACAGGAGCAATCAGCCCCAGCATTTT. The full variable domain, rest sourced from reference TRBV7-8 and TRBJ1-5, is GAGVSQSPRYKVAKRGQDVALRCDPISGHVSLFWYQQALGQGPEFLTYFQNEAQLDKSGLPSDRFFAERPEGSVSTLKIQRTQQEDSAVYLCASSLRVDRSNQPQHFGDGTRLSIL.